The rows below give T cell receptor beta chains drawn from one sample of a study of blood T cells in healthy people across ages. TCRdb reprocessed the 5' RACE reads via MiXCR and lists one record per CDR3 protein. The sample consists of more than 800,000 distinct CDR3 sequences, 40% to 50% of them appearing once. Sequences were obtained from blood. The receptors derive from a woman aged 60 to 75 in good health. Both conserved end residues are part of each CDR3. D genes are given only for firm matches. Some rows mark clone size as missing; the rest say once, few, many or name a class of expanded clone.

>few|16|TRBV6-5|.|TRBJ2-5
TGTGCCAGCAGCTCCCGGAGGGTTGCTCACCAAGAGACCCAGTACTTC
CASSSRRVAHQETQYF
>.|15|TRBV12-3/TRBV12-4|.|TRBJ2-1
TGTGCCAGCACCTGGGCCTCTTTGCCCTACAATGAGCAGTTCTTC
CASTWASLPYNEQFF
>.|15|TRBV7-9|.|TRBJ1-4
TGTGCCAGCAGTTCCGGACAGCAAAATAATGAAAAACTGTTTTTT
CASSSGQQNNEKLFF
>.|16|TRBV7-7|.|TRBJ2-3
TGTGCCAGCAGCTTCGGCCCGGGGAGTAGCACAGATACGCAGTATTTT
CASSFGPGSSTDTQYF
>.|14|TRBV20-1|TRBD1|TRBJ2-3
TGCAGTGCTACCGGGACAGGGCTTACAGATACGCAGTATTTT
CSATGTGLTDTQYF
>.|15|TRBV21-1|.|TRBJ2-7
TGTGCCAGCAGCAAAGTAAGCGACAGCCTCTACGAGCAGTACTTC
CASSKVSDSLYEQYF
>few|14|TRBV6-1|.|TRBJ1-4
TGTGCCAGCAGTCCGGACAGTTTTTATGAAAAACTGTTTTTT
CASSPDSFYEKLFF
>.|15|TRBV29-1|.|TRBJ2-3
TGCAGCGTTTATGTGATGGGCCACACTAGCGATACGCAGTATTTT
CSVYVMGHTSDTQYF
>.|19|TRBV10-2|TRBD1|TRBJ1-5
TGCGCCAGCAGTGAGCCAAGACAGGGGTCCTACCTTAGCAATCAGCCCCAGCATTTT
CASSEPRQGSYLSNQPQHF
>.|19|TRBV2|TRBD2|TRBJ2-1
TGTGCCAGCAGTGATCATGGTCGGCGGGGGGGGACCTCCTACAATGAGCAGTTCTTC
CASSDHGRRGGTSYNEQFF
>.|15|TRBV10-1|.|TRBJ2-3
TGCGCCAGCAGTGTAATTCTTGGAGGAGAGGGTACGCAGTATTTT
CASSVILGGEGTQYF
>few|15|TRBV7-9|TRBD2|TRBJ2-7
TGTGCCAGCAGCTGGGGACTAGCGGGAGATGACGAGCAGTACTTC
CASSWGLAGDDEQYF
>.|17|TRBV4-1|TRBD2|TRBJ2-7
TGCGCCAGCAGCCAAGCGGGAGTAGCGGGAGATCTGGGCGAGCAGTACTTC
CASSQAGVAGDLGEQYF
>once|19|TRBV24-1|.|TRBJ2-7
TGTGCCACCAGTGATTTGTACCAGACGACATGCCCGTTACCCTACGAGCAGTACTTC
CATSDLYQTTCPLPYEQYF
>few|18|TRBV11-2|.|TRBJ2-3
TGTGCCAGCAGCACGATGCGCAGACAGCGTCCTAGCACAGATACGCAGTATTTT
CASSTMRRQRPSTDTQYF
>few|15|TRBV9|.|TRBJ2-5
TGTGCCAGCAGCGTAGCCCCGGGCACTAAAGAGACCCAGTACTTC
CASSVAPGTKETQYF
>.|16|TRBV20-1|.|TRBJ1-5
TGCAGTGCTAGAGAGAACCCCGGACGGCCCAATTTGCCCCAGCATTTT
CSARENPGRPNLPQHF
>.|20|TRBV3-1|TRBD1|TRBJ1-1
TGTGCCAGCAGCCAAGTTTATAGGGGTCCTGGGACAGGGGCTAAAAGCGAGGCTTTCTTT
CASSQVYRGPGTGAKSEAFF
>.|14|TRBV2|.|TRBJ1-2
TGTGCCAGCAGTGAAGAATCACTTAACTATGGCTACACCTTC
CASSEESLNYGYTF
>few|15|TRBV12-3/TRBV12-4|.|TRBJ2-3
TGTGCCAGCAGTTTAAGGGGCAGCCTCACAGATACGCAGTATTTT
CASSLRGSLTDTQYF
>few|15|TRBV28|.|TRBJ1-5
TGTGCCAGCACTCCCGGTCACACCATGGATCAGCCCCAGCATTTT
CASTPGHTMDQPQHF
>.|12|TRBV20-1|.|TRBJ2-7
TGCAGTGCCGGGGAGGGGGCCTACGAGCAGTACTTC
CSAGEGAYEQYF
>few|16|TRBV7-2|TRBD2|TRBJ2-5
TGTGCCAGCAGCTCCTATACTAGCGGGTTCCAAGAGACCCAGTACTTC
CASSSYTSGFQETQYF
>.|15|TRBV2|TRBD2|TRBJ2-2
TGTGCCAGCAAGGATAGCGGGAGCGGTACCGGGGAGCTGTTTTTT
CASKDSGSGTGELFF
>once|15|TRBV11-2|TRBD2|TRBJ2-7
TGTGCCAGCAGCTTAGAAGGACTAGCCCCCGAAGAGCAGTACTTC
CASSLEGLAPEEQYF
>many|14|TRBV18|TRBD2|TRBJ2-7
TGTGCCAGCAGTTTAGCGGGAGTCGGCTACGAGCAGTACTTC
CASSLAGVGYEQYF
>.|13|TRBV7-3|.|TRBJ2-5
TGTGCCAGCAGCTTAACGCTTCCAGAGACCCAGTACTTC
CASSLTLPETQYF
>.|15|TRBV12-3/TRBV12-4|.|TRBJ2-7
TGTGCCAGCAGTTTGGGTGGGTCCGCAGTAAACGAGCAGTACTTC
CASSLGGSAVNEQYF
>few|16|TRBV28|TRBD1|TRBJ1-6
TGTGCCAGCAGCCCGGGACAGGTCTTCTATAATTCACCCCTCCACTTT
CASSPGQVFYNSPLHF
>.|14|TRBV27|.|TRBJ2-5
TGTGCCAGCAGTTCCCACAGGGTTGGAGAGACCCAGTACTTC
CASSSHRVGETQYF
>many|15|TRBV14|TRBD2|TRBJ2-1
TGTGCCAGCAGCCACCGCACTAGCGGATACAATGAGCAGTTCTTC
CASSHRTSGYNEQFF
>once|12|TRBV12-3/TRBV12-4|.|TRBJ1-5
TGTGCCAGCAATACAGCGAATCAGCCCCAGCATTTT
CASNTANQPQHF
>.|11|TRBV6-5|TRBD1|TRBJ1-2
TGTGCCACCCCACAGGGGAATGGCTACACCTTC
CATPQGNGYTF
>.|15|TRBV6-5|TRBD1|TRBJ1-5
TGTGCCAGCAGACTGGGACAGGGGGCTCATCAGCCCCAGCATTTT
CASRLGQGAHQPQHF
>.|13|TRBV25-1|.|TRBJ2-1
TGTGCCAGCAGTGCCTTTGGGGGGAATGAGCAGTTCTTC
CASSAFGGNEQFF
>.|16|TRBV4-1|.|TRBJ2-1
TGCGCCAGCAGCCAAGGCGGACAGCGACTTTACAATGAGCAGTTCTTC
CASSQGGQRLYNEQFF
>.|16|TRBV5-1|TRBD1|TRBJ2-3
TGCGCCAGCAGCTTGGAAGGCAGGGGGTCGGGGAATACGCAGTATTTT
CASSLEGRGSGNTQYF
>.|18|TRBV6-5|TRBD2|TRBJ2-5
TGTGCCAGCAGTTACTCGACTAGCGGGGATTCATACCAAGAGACCCAGTACTTC
CASSYSTSGDSYQETQYF
>few|14|TRBV27|.|TRBJ1-4
TGTGCCAGCAGTTATAGGGGTTTGAATGAAAAACTGTTTTTT
CASSYRGLNEKLFF
>.|13|TRBV6-5|.|TRBJ1-5
TGTGCCAGCAGTGACTCCAGGGTCCAGCCCCAGCATTTT
CASSDSRVQPQHF
>many|12|TRBV6-2/TRBV6-3|.|TRBJ2-7
TGTGCCAGCAGTGACAGAGCCTACGAGCAGTACTTC
CASSDRAYEQYF